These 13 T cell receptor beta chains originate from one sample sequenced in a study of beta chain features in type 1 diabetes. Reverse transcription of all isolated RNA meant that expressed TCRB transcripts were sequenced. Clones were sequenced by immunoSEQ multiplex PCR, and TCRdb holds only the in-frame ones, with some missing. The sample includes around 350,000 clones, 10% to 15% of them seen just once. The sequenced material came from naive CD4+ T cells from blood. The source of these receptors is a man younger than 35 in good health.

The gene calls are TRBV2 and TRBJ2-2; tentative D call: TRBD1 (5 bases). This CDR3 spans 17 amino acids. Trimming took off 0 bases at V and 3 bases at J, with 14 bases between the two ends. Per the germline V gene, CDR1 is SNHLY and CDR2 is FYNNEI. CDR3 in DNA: TGTGCCAGCAGTGAAGCTTCAGACTCGACAGACACCGGGGAGCTGTTTTTT. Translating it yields CASSEASDSTDTGELFF. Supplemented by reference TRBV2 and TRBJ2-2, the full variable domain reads EPEVTQTPSHQVTQMGQEVILRCVPISNHLYFYWYRQILGQKVEFLVSFYNNEISEKSEIFDDQFSVERPDGSNFTLKIRSTKLEDSAMYFCASSEASDSTDTGELFFGEGSRLTVL.

This CDR3 reads CASSFQTSHEQYF. The CDR3 DNA is TGTGCCAGCAGCTTTCAGACTAGCCACGAGCAGTACTTC. This chain uses TRBV7-2 with TRBJ2-7; 7 nucleotides align to TRBD2. This CDR3 is 13 amino acids long. V was clipped by 3 bases and J by 5 bases; unmatched bases: 4. Germline V CDR1 and CDR2: SGHTA, FQGNSA.

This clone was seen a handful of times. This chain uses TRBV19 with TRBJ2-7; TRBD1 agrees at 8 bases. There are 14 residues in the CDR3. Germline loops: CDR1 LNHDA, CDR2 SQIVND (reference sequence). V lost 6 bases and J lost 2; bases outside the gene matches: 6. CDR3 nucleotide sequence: TGTGCCAGTAGCAACCGGGACAGGCCCTACGAGCAGTACTTC. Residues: CASSNRDRPYEQYF. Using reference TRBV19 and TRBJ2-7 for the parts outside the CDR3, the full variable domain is DGGITQSPKYLFRKEGQNVTLSCEQNLNHDAMYWYRQDPGQGLRLIYYSQIVNDFQKGDIAEGYSVSREKKESFPLTVTSAQKNPTAFYLCASSNRDRPYEQYFGPGTRLTVT.

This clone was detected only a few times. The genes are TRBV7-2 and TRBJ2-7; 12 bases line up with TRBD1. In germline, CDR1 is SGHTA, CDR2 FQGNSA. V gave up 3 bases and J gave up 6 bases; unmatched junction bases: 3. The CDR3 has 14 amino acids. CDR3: CASSFGTGGGEQYF. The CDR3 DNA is TGTGCCAGCAGCTTTGGGACAGGGGGCGGCGAGCAGTACTTC.

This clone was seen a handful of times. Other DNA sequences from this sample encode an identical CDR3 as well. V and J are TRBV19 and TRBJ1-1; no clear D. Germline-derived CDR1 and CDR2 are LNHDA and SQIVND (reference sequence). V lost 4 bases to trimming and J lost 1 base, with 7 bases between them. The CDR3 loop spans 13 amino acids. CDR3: CASSTTENTEAFF. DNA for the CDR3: TGTGCCAGTAGTACTACAGAGAACACTGAAGCTTTCTTT.

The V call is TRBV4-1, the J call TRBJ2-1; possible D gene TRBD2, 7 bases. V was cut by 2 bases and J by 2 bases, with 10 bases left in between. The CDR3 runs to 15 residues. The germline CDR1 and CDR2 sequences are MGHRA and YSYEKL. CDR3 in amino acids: CASSQRGGPYNEQFF. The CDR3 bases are TGCGCCAGCAGCCAACGCGGGGGCCCCTACAATGAGCAGTTCTTC.

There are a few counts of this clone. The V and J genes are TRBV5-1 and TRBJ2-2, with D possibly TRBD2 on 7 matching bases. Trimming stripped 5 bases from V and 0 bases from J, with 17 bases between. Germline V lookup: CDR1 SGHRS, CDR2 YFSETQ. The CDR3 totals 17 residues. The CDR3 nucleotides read TGCGCCAGCAGGGGGCGGGGGCCTCGATCGAACACCGGGGAGCTGTTTTTT. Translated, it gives CASRGRGPRSNTGELFF. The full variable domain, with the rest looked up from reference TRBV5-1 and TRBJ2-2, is KAGVTQTPRYLIKTRGQQVTLSCSPISGHRSVSWYQQTPGQGLQFLFEYFSETQRNKGNFPGRFSGRQFSNSRSEMNVSTLELGDSALYLCASRGRGPRSNTGELFFGEGSRLTVL.

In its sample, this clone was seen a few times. CDR3 protein: CASSQERGQGGQPQHF. In nucleotides, the CDR3 is TGCGCCAGCAGCCAAGAACGAGGACAGGGTGGGCAGCCCCAGCATTTT. This chain uses TRBV4-3 with TRBJ1-5, with 8 bases matching TRBD1. CDR1 LGHNA and CDR2 YSLEER come from the germline V gene. CDR3 length: 16 residues. V lost 0 bases, J lost 7 bases, and 8 bases stayed unmatched.

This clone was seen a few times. DNA of the CDR3: TGCGCCAGCAGCTTGGACCAGGGAGGATTCTACGAGCAGTACTTC. Its translation: CASSLDQGGFYEQYF. This chain uses TRBV5-1 with TRBJ2-7, with TRBD2 as a possible D gene (6 bases). Germline loops: CDR1 SGHRS, CDR2 YFSETQ. The CDR3 is 15 amino acids. Trimming stripped 0 bases from V and 3 bases from J, with 13 bases between.

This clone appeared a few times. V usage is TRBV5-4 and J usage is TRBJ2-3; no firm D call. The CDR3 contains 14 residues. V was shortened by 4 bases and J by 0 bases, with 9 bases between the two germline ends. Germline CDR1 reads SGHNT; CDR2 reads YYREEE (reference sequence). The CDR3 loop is CASSPHQSTDTQYF. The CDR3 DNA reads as TGTGCCAGCAGCCCGCACCAGAGCACAGATACGCAGTATTTT. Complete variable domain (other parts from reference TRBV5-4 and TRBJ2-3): ETGVTQSPTHLIKTRGQQVTLRCSSQSGHNTVSWYQQALGQGPQFIFQYYREEENGRGNFPPRFSGLQFPNYSSELNVNALELDDSALYLCASSPHQSTDTQYFGPGTRLTVL.

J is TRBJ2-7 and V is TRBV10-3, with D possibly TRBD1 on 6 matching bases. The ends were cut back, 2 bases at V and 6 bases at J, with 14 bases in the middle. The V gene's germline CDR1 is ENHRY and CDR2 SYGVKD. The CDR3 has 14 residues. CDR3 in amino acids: CAISETTDRGEQYF. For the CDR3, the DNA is TGTGCCATCAGTGAGACGACGGACAGAGGCGAGCAGTACTTC.

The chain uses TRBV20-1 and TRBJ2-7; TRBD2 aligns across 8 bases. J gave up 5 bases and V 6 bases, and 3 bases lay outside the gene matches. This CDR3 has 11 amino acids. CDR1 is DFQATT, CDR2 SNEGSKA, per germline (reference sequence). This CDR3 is CSAPGLDEQYF. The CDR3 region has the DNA TGCAGTGCGCCGGGACTAGACGAGCAGTACTTC.

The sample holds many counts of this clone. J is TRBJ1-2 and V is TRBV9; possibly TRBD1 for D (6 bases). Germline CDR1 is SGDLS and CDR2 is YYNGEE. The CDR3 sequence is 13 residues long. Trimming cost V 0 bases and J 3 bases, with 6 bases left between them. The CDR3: CASSVDRDYGYTF. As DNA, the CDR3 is TGTGCCAGCAGCGTAGACAGGGACTATGGCTACACCTTC.